The rows below give T cell receptor beta chains drawn from one sample of a study of molecular identifiers for immune sequencing clone quantification. TCRdb fed the PCR reads into MiXCR, producing one record per CDR3 protein. This sample carries over 600,000 distinct CDR3 sequences, 20% of them seen once, and the ten largest clones take roughly 0.83%. The sequenced sample consisted of naive CD8+ T cells from blood, with Jurkat cell RNA spiked in. Receptors were obtained from a human donor in good health. Some libraries in this study had Jurkat cell RNA spiked in. Each CDR3 is given with its conserved first and last residue. D genes are given only for firm matches. The size entry is marked missing in some rows and otherwise reads once, few, many or a size class.

clone_size | d_call | j_call | v_call | cdr3_aa | cdr3_nt
- | - | TRBJ2-1 | TRBV7-6 | CASSLAVGGSSYNEQFF | TGTGCCAGCAGCTTAGCGGTCGGCGGTAGCTCCTACAATGAGCAGTTCTTC
many | - | TRBJ2-1 | TRBV7-3 | CASSLGGGGNEQFF | TGTGCCAGCAGCTTAGGTGGAGGAGGCAATGAGCAGTTCTTC
- | TRBD2 | TRBJ2-7 | TRBV4-3 | CASSEAGVFHEQYF | TGCGCCAGCAGCGAGGCGGGAGTATTCCACGAGCAGTACTTC
many | - | TRBJ2-3 | TRBV28 | CASRGTSSTDTQYF | TGTGCCAGCAGAGGGACTTCTAGCACAGATACGCAGTATTTT
- | TRBD2 | TRBJ2-7 | TRBV5-3 | CANSFTLSGTSGLEQYF | TGTGCCAACAGCTTCACCCTATCCGGGACTAGCGGACTGGAGCAGTACTTC
- | TRBD1 | TRBJ2-7 | TRBV11-2 | CASSLGKGRGRLREQYF | TGTGCCAGCAGCTTAGGGAAGGGCAGGGGGCGACTACGAGAGCAGTACTTC
many | TRBD2 | TRBJ2-3 | TRBV7-9 | CASSIMLAASTDTQYF | TGTGCCAGCAGCATCATGCTAGCGGCTAGCACAGATACGCAGTATTTT
many | - | TRBJ2-7 | TRBV7-9 | CASSPPYLEQYF | TGTGCCAGCAGCCCGCCTTATCTCGAGCAGTACTTC
few | - | TRBJ1-5 | TRBV19 | CASSTPMGAHQPQHF | TGTGCCAGTAGTACCCCGATGGGGGCACATCAGCCCCAGCATTTT
many | TRBD2 | TRBJ2-7 | TRBV29-1 | CSVEDPLAGGDYEQYF | TGCAGCGTTGAAGACCCGCTAGCGGGGGGGGACTACGAGCAGTACTTC
many | TRBD2 | TRBJ2-1 | TRBV4-3 | CASKRTSGLGNEQFF | TGCGCCAGTAAAAGGACTAGCGGACTCGGCAATGAGCAGTTCTTC
- | - | TRBJ1-4 | TRBV19 | CASRDTGWQALFF | TGTGCCAGTAGGGACACGGGGTGGCAAGCACTGTTTTTT
many | - | TRBJ2-7 | TRBV4-3 | CASSHRRDAEQYF | TGCGCCAGCAGCCACCGCCGGGACGCCGAGCAGTACTTC
few | - | TRBJ2-1 | TRBV4-3 | CASSQDYGSNEQFF | TGCGCCAGCAGCCAAGATTACGGGTCAAATGAGCAGTTCTTC
many | - | TRBJ2-5 | TRBV9 | CASSEWGEETQYF | TGTGCCAGCAGCGAGTGGGGGGAAGAGACCCAGTACTTC
- | TRBD2 | TRBJ2-1 | TRBV27 | CASTNLAGGQLEQFF | TGTGCCAGCACGAACCTAGCGGGGGGGCAACTTGAGCAGTTCTTC
many | - | TRBJ1-1 | TRBV27 | CASSLLGGAEAFF | TGTGCCAGCAGTTTACTGGGTGGGGCTGAAGCTTTCTTT
many | - | TRBJ2-6 | TRBV30 | CASGRASGANVLTF | TGTGCCAGTGGACGGGCCTCTGGGGCCAACGTCCTGACTTTC
- | TRBD1 | TRBJ1-6 | TRBV20-1 | CSARDRQGARPYNSPLHF | TGCAGTGCTAGAGACAGACAGGGGGCGAGGCCCTATAATTCACCCCTCCACTTT
many | TRBD1 | TRBJ2-3 | TRBV7-2 | CASSLWDRGHTDTQYF | TGTGCCAGCAGCTTATGGGACAGGGGACACACGGATACGCAGTATTTT
many | - | TRBJ1-1 | TRBV2 | CASSAFDDLNTEAFF | TGTGCCAGCAGTGCTTTTGACGACTTGAACACTGAAGCTTTCTTT
many | - | TRBJ2-2 | TRBV19 | CASNPLTGAGELFF | TGTGCCAGTAACCCGCTCACGGGGGCCGGGGAGCTGTTTTTT
many | TRBD2 | TRBJ2-2 | TRBV6-2/TRBV6-3 | CASSYGGRATGELFF | TGTGCCAGCAGTTATGGCGGGAGGGCCACCGGGGAGCTGTTTTTT
many | TRBD1 | TRBJ2-1 | TRBV5-1 | CASSTGQGENEQFF | TGCGCCAGCAGCACTGGACAGGGGGAAAATGAGCAGTTCTTC
many | - | TRBJ1-3 | TRBV11-3 | CASSLGDSTGNTIYF | TGTGCCAGCAGCTTAGGGGACTCAACTGGAAACACCATATATTTT
many | - | TRBJ2-3 | TRBV20-1 | CSARDSFGSGDTQYF | TGCAGTGCTAGAGATTCCTTCGGGAGTGGAGATACGCAGTATTTT
many | TRBD1 | TRBJ2-5 | TRBV5-6 | CASSLGVGTGGMETQYF | TGTGCCAGCAGCTTGGGAGTCGGGACAGGGGGCATGGAGACCCAGTACTTC